This TCR beta chain was captured in a study of preoperative IRX-2 immunotherapy in early breast cancer. The treatment is: preoperative locoregional IRX-2 cytokine immunotherapy. Measured with immunoSEQ multiplex PCR; TCRdb has only the in-frame clones, and not every one. Here the sample spans roughly 99,000 clones, 86% being singletons. Germline assignment: CDR1 SGHRS and CDR2 YFSETQ. The CDR3 consists of 14 residues. V shed 3 bases and J shed 1 base, with 10 bases lying between them. About this clone itself: An unread or ambiguous base exists; X represents the residue it encodes.

The sequencing here drew on tumor tissue, taken after IRX-2 immunotherapy. This chain uses TRBV5-1 with TRBJ1-1; no reliable D call. The sequence was collected from a human donor with breast cancer. The CDR3 coding sequence is TGCGCCAGCAGCTCGGACKGGGGGAACACTGAAGCTTTCTTT. Translation: CASSSDXGNTEAFF.